This T cell receptor (beta chain) was identified during a study of CD8 T cells in Susac syndrome. With random hexamers, about 0.5 to 1 ug RNA was reverse transcribed. TCRdb re-called the immunoSEQ multiplex PCR reads through MiXCR, storing one row per CDR3 protein. The repertoire holds over 300,000 distinct CDR3 sequences, with roughly 94% as singletons. Trimming removed 1 base at V and 0 bases at J, with 5 bases between. Germline loops: CDR1 LGHNA, CDR2 YSLEER. The CDR3 has 14 amino acids. This clonotype occurred a few times. This clonotype was sampled from a human donor with multiple sclerosis. The rearrangement links TRBV4-3 to TRBJ2-3; D is unresolved. The sample consisted of CD4+ T cells from PBMCs. Here the CDR3 DNA reads TGCGCCAGCAGCCAAGGGTCCAGCACAGATACGCAGTATTTT. As protein: CASSQGSSTDTQYF.